This TCR beta chain derives from a study of cytomegalovirus exposure and HLA in healthy donors. Produced via immunoSEQ multiplex PCR; TCRdb's table is partial and in-frame only. The data show more than 90,000 clones, about 84% seen once. The CDR3 extends over 15 amino acids. CDR1 is MNHEY, CDR2 SVGAGI, per germline. The V gene end was trimmed by 8 bases and the J gene end by 3 bases; junction bases not matched to a gene: 12. The sample comprised PBMCs. The genes are TRBV6-5 and TRBJ2-5; 7 nucleotides line up with TRBD1. The receptor was isolated from a man aged 18-30 years in good health and CMV-seronegative. CDR3 in DNA: TGTGCCAGCTCTACCGACCGGGACAGCAAAGAGACCCAGTACTTC. It yields the protein CASSTDRDSKETQYF.